Listed below are T cell receptor beta chains from one sample, sequenced in a study of blood T cell repertoires in COVID-19. Profiling relied on immunoSEQ multiplex PCR, and the TCRdb table lists in-frame clones only, not all of them. The table has some 40,000 clones, more than 90% seen once. Source material: peripheral blood. Receptor source: a man in his forties or fifties with COVID-19, enrolled during active disease. The CDR3 runs from the conserved cysteine through the conserved F or W. Each record gives: V gene, J gene, clone size, D gene, CDR3 DNA, CDR3 protein. The D gene is left open where the match is weak. The size field is filled for only some rows; it gives once, few, many or a size class.

TRBV7-9,TRBJ2-3,once,.,TGTGCCAGCAGCGATAGCGGACAAAGCACAGATACGCAGTATTTT,CASSDSGQSTDTQYF
TRBV19,TRBJ1-5,.,TRBD1,TGTGCCAGTAGTAGTCCTTACAGGGGGCGAGGTCAGCCCCAGCATTTT,CASSSPYRGRGQPQHF
TRBV6-5,TRBJ2-7,.,.,TGTGCCAGCAGGGAGGGGCAGAGGACCGTTTACGAGCAGTACTTC,CASREGQRTVYEQYF
TRBV28,TRBJ2-1,.,TRBD2,TGTGCCAGCAGTTTAATCCGGACTAGCGGTCACAATGAGCAGTTCTTC,CASSLIRTSGHNEQFF
TRBV28,TRBJ2-7,.,TRBD1,TGTGCCAGCAGTCCCCTTAGGGGGCGCCTTCTTAGCGAGCAGTACTTC,CASSPLRGRLLSEQYF
TRBV5-1,TRBJ1-1,.,TRBD1,TGCGCCAGCAGCCGAGGACAGGAGAACACTGAAGCTTTCTTT,CASSRGQENTEAFF
TRBV4-1,TRBJ2-7,.,.,TGCGCCAGCAGCCAAGAACGGGGGAACGAGCAGTACTTC,CASSQERGNEQYF
TRBV6-5,TRBJ2-3,.,.,TGTGCCAGCGAAATAGGCACAGATACGCAGTATTTT,CASEIGTDTQYF
TRBV30,TRBJ1-6,.,.,TGTGCCTGGAGTACGGGTCAGAATAATTCACCCCTCCACTTT,CAWSTGQNNSPLHF
TRBV29-1,TRBJ1-1,.,TRBD1,TGCAGCGTAAAGGGACAGGGGGCGGGCACTGAAGCTTTCTTT,CSVKGQGAGTEAFF
TRBV19,TRBJ1-5,.,TRBD1,TGTGCCAGTAGTGGCGACAGGGGGCGCCGCAATCAGCCCCAGCATTTT,CASSGDRGRRNQPQHF
TRBV4-1,TRBJ2-7,.,TRBD1,TGCGCCAGCAGCAACCCGGGACAGGGGTACGAGCAGTACTTC,CASSNPGQGYEQYF
TRBV5-1,TRBJ2-3,.,.,TGCGCCAGCAGCCCGAGCACAGATACGCAGTATTTT,CASSPSTDTQYF
TRBV10-3,TRBJ2-2,.,.,TGTGCCTCCTACCAGGGGAACACCGGGGAGCTGTTTTTT,CASYQGNTGELFF
TRBV27,TRBJ1-5,once,.,TGTGCCAGCAGTTTATCAATACAGAACAATCAGCCCCAGCATTTT,CASSLSIQNNQPQHF
TRBV9,TRBJ1-1,.,.,TGTGCCAGCAGGGAAACAAGCGGCACTGAAGCTTTCTTT,CASRETSGTEAFF
TRBV6-5,TRBJ1-1,.,TRBD1,TGTGCCAGCAGTCCGACTACAGGGGTATTCACTGAAGCTTTCTTT,CASSPTTGVFTEAFF
TRBV18,TRBJ2-7,.,TRBD2,TGTGCCAGCTCCCTCTCCGTGGGGGGGGGCTCCTACGAGCAGTACTTC,CASSLSVGGGSYEQYF
TRBV2,TRBJ1-5,.,TRBD1,TGTGCCAGCAGGCACGGACAGGGGTTAAATCAGCCCCAGCATTTT,CASRHGQGLNQPQHF
TRBV5-1,TRBJ1-2,.,TRBD1,TGCGCCAGCAGCTTGGGGACAGGGCTCTATGGCTACACCTTC,CASSLGTGLYGYTF
TRBV4-1,TRBJ1-3,.,.,TGCGCCAGCAGCCCCGTCGTTGGAAACACCATATATTTT,CASSPVVGNTIYF
TRBV30,TRBJ1-2,once,.,TGTGCCAACAGGGACGGCTACACCTTC,CANRDGYTF
TRBV4-3,TRBJ2-6,.,.,TGCGCCAGCAGCCAAGATCGGGGGGCGCAAGGGGCCAACGTCCTGACTTTC,CASSQDRGAQGANVLTF
TRBV5-8,TRBJ2-1,once,.,TGTGCCAGCAGCCCTTCAGGCGGGATAAACAATGAGCAGTTCTTC,CASSPSGGINNEQFF
TRBV19,TRBJ2-3,.,TRBD2,TGTGCCAGTAGTATTTCCCTAGGACTAGCGGTAACAGATACGCAGTATTTT,CASSISLGLAVTDTQYF
TRBV4-1,TRBJ2-1,.,TRBD2,TGCGCCAGCAGCCAAGTGGGCCTAGCGGGAGATGAGCAGTTCTTC,CASSQVGLAGDEQFF
TRBV28,TRBJ2-5,.,.,TGTGCCAGCAGTTTAGCAAGCTACGGGGAGACCCAGTACTTC,CASSLASYGETQYF
TRBV29-1,TRBJ1-3,.,.,TGCAGCGTTCACTCTGGAAACACCATATATTTT,CSVHSGNTIYF
TRBV5-1,TRBJ2-3,.,.,TGCGCCAGCAGCTTGGCCCTTTATCGAGGGAATACGCAGTATTTT,CASSLALYRGNTQYF
TRBV20-1,TRBJ1-1,.,TRBD1,TGCAGTGCTAGTGGACCGACAGGGGGGATTAAGAACACTGAAGCTTTCTTT,CSASGPTGGIKNTEAFF
TRBV11-2,TRBJ2-1,.,.,TGTGCCAGCAGCTCCCTAGGAGGCAAAGGCAATGAGCAGTTCTTC,CASSSLGGKGNEQFF
TRBV3-1/TRBV3-2,TRBJ1-2,.,.,TGTGCCAGCAGCCAAAGTTACCGGGGGGAGTCTGGCTACACCTTC,CASSQSYRGESGYTF
TRBV5-1,TRBJ2-2,.,TRBD1,TGCGCCAGCAGCCCCAGCCCGGGACAGGGGTCCGGGGAGCTGTTTTTT,CASSPSPGQGSGELFF
TRBV4-2,TRBJ2-1,.,TRBD2,TGTGCCAGCAGCCGACCTACTAGCGGGAGCTCCTACAATGAGCAGTTCTTC,CASSRPTSGSSYNEQFF
TRBV27,TRBJ1-6,.,.,TGTGCCAGCAGTTTAGGCTGGTCTAATTCACCCCTCCACTTT,CASSLGWSNSPLHF
TRBV29-1,TRBJ2-5,.,.,TGCAGCGTTGATGGCAGGGGAGTGACCCAGTACTTC,CSVDGRGVTQYF
TRBV7-9,TRBJ2-3,.,TRBD2,TGTGCCAGCAGCTTAGTTACCGGGGGGGTATGGAATACGCAGTATTTT,CASSLVTGGVWNTQYF
TRBV7-2,TRBJ2-5,.,TRBD2,TGTGCCAGCAGCTTAGCGAGGGGAGGGGAGACCCAGTACTTC,CASSLARGGETQYF
TRBV6-5,TRBJ2-7,.,.,TGTGCCAGCACCTTACGGGGGGTAGGGGGCGAGCAGTACTTC,CASTLRGVGGEQYF
TRBV5-8,TRBJ1-5,.,.,TGTGCCAGCAGCTTGGGCGGCAGGGGAGGCAATCAGCCCCAGCATTTT,CASSLGGRGGNQPQHF
TRBV29-1,TRBJ1-5,once,TRBD1,TGCAGCGCTGGGACAGGGAGAGGCAATCAGCCCCAGCATTTT,CSAGTGRGNQPQHF
TRBV28,TRBJ1-2,once,.,TGTGCCAGCAGTTTACATACAGGGCAGGGTGGCTACACCTTC,CASSLHTGQGGYTF
TRBV28,TRBJ1-2,.,.,TGTGCCAGCAGCCCCGGGGGGGTCGACCGGGACGGCTACACCTTC,CASSPGGVDRDGYTF
TRBV28,TRBJ2-1,.,TRBD2,TGTGCCAGCAGCCCATGGGGGGGACTAGACACCAATGAGCAGTTCTTC,CASSPWGGLDTNEQFF
TRBV5-1,TRBJ2-3,.,TRBD1,TGCGCCAGCCGCAGGCGGACAGGGGGCGATACGCAGTATTTT,CASRRRTGGDTQYF